Below, 21 T cell receptor beta chains from the same sample are listed, as sequenced in a study of T cell responses to AZD1222 COVID-19 vaccine. Method: immunoSEQ multiplex PCR; TCRdb's copy keeps in-frame clones and lacks some. The repertoire holds some 200,000 clones, with roughly nine tenths as singletons. The material was peripheral blood, obtained 28 days after the second AZD1222 dose. These receptor sequences come from an adult who received the AZD1222 COVID-19 vaccine.

The genes are TRBV7-2 and TRBJ2-1; 8 nucleotides align to TRBD2. V lost 9 bases, J lost 6 bases, and 13 bases stayed unmatched. The CDR3 is made up of 15 amino acids. Germline V gene lookup returns CDR1 SGHTA and CDR2 FQGNSA. In DNA, the CDR3 is TGTGCCAGTTTACAGGGCGGGACTAGTTTCAATGAGCAGTTCTTC. Translating gives CASLQGGTSFNEQFF.

This clone was found a few times. The chain joins TRBV19 to TRBJ2-1, with D tentatively TRBD1 (5 bases). V lost 3 bases and J lost 10, with 13 bases in between. Germline values: CDR1 LNHDA, CDR2 SQIVND (reference sequence). The CDR3 is 13 amino acids. CDR3 amino acids: CASSIGRGGEQFF. Here the CDR3 DNA reads TGTGCCAGTAGTATTGGTAGGGGTGGGGAGCAGTTCTTC.

The rearrangement joins TRBV21-1 to TRBJ1-1. TRBV21-1 is recorded as a pseudogene. This CDR3 region has 12 residues. CDR3 in amino acids: CASSKAERRAFF. DNA for the CDR3: TGTGCCAGCAGCAAAGCGGAGCGTCGAGCTTTCTTT.

The chain uses TRBV7-3 and TRBJ1-1, with 7 nucleotides matching TRBD1. V lost 5 bases and J lost 4; bases outside the gene matches: 7. This CDR3 region has 14 residues. The germline CDR1 and CDR2 sequences are SGHTA and FQGTGA. CDR3 sequence: CASSPYDRVTEAFF. CDR3 in DNA: TGTGCCAGCAGCCCGTACGACAGGGTCACTGAAGCTTTCTTT.

This chain uses TRBV6-1 with TRBJ2-7; no firm D call. CDR1 and CDR2 from the germline V gene are MNHNS and SASEGT. This CDR3 contains 12 residues. V was cut by 5 bases and J by 7 bases, with 12 bases left in between. The CDR3 region has the DNA TGTGCCAGCAGTTCCCTCCAATTTGAGCAGTACTTC. Residues: CASSSLQFEQYF.

The chain employs TRBV5-1 and TRBJ2-5; 7 bases line up with TRBD2. Trimming took 2 bases from V and 4 from J; bases not matched to a gene: 5. Germline loops: CDR1 SGHRS, CDR2 YFSETQ. This CDR3 has 14 residues. The CDR3 DNA sequence: TGCGCCAGCAGCTTCGGCGGGAGTTTAGAGACCCAGTACTTC. This gives the protein CASSFGGSLETQYF.

The V call is TRBV28, the J call TRBJ2-1; 9 positions match TRBD2. The junction had 11 bases not matched to a gene; V was cut back by 6 bases and J by 5 bases. This CDR3 has 16 amino acids. The germline V gene has CDR1 MDHEN and CDR2 SYDVKM. The CDR3 sequence is CASRDKSGRPDNEQFF. CDR3 bases: TGTGCCAGCAGAGATAAGAGCGGGAGGCCTGACAATGAGCAGTTCTTC. Looking up the rest from reference TRBV28 and TRBJ2-1 gives the full variable domain: DVKVTQSSRYLVKRTGEKVFLECVQDMDHENMFWYRQDPGLGLRLIYFSYDVKMKEKGDIPEGYSVSREKKERFSLILESASTNQTSMYLCASRDKSGRPDNEQFFGPGTRLTVL.

The chain couples TRBV18 to TRBJ2-1, with 8 positions matching TRBD1. Germline V CDR1 and CDR2: KGHSH, LQKENI. V lost 5 bases to trimming and J lost 2 bases; unmatched junction nucleotides: 5. The CDR3 loop spans 15 amino acids. This CDR3 reads CASSSGQGPYNEQFF. For the CDR3, the DNA is TGTGCCAGCTCATCCGGACAGGGACCCTACAATGAGCAGTTCTTC.

Regarding this clone: The sample holds other DNA sequences that translate to the same CDR3. The CDR3 bases are TGTGCCAGCAGCTTAAGTAGGACCGGGGAGCTGTTTTTT. Its protein product is CASSLSRTGELFF. The chain employs TRBV7-3 and TRBJ2-2, with D unclear. The CDR3 is 13 residues long. Trimming pared 1 base from V and 5 bases from J, leaving 5 bases between. Per the germline V gene, CDR1 is SGHTA and CDR2 is FQGTGA.

This chain joins TRBV3-1 (or the pseudogene TRBV3-2) and TRBJ2-1; 9 nucleotides line up with TRBD2. CDR1 is LGHDT and CDR2 is YNNKEL in the germline V gene (reference sequence). V lost 3 bases to trimming and J lost 4 bases; unmatched junction nucleotides: 7. CDR3 length: 16 residues. The CDR3 DNA sequence: TGTGCCAGCAGCCATCGACTAGCGGAGAGATACAATGAGCAGTTCTTC. As protein: CASSHRLAERYNEQFF.

J is TRBJ2-5 and V is TRBV7-9; tentatively, D is TRBD2 (6 bases). V was clipped by 5 bases and J by 5 bases, with 18 bases between them. Germline V gene lookup returns CDR1 SEHNR and CDR2 FQNEAQ (reference sequence). The CDR3 runs to 15 residues. The CDR3 nucleotides are TGTGCCAGCAGCGGCGATAGCGGCCTATGGGAGACCCAGTACTTC. Its translation: CASSGDSGLWETQYF. The full variable domain, completed using reference TRBV7-9 and TRBJ2-5, is DTGVSQNPRHKITKRGQNVTFRCDPISEHNRLYWYRQTLGQGPEFLTYFQNEAQLEKSRLLSDRFSAERPKGSFSTLEIQRTEQGDSAMYLCASSGDSGLWETQYFGPGTRLLVL.

This clone was observed a handful of times. The CDR3 bases are TGTGCCAGCAGTGAAGGACCCTCCTTCGGCGGCGGGGAGCTGTTTTTT. It codes for CASSEGPSFGGGELFF. The rearrangement uses TRBV25-1 and TRBJ2-2; D gene uncertain. Looked up from germline, CDR1 is MGHDK and CDR2 is SYGVNS. V lost 2 bases, J lost 7 bases, and 17 bases lay in between. CDR3 length: 16 amino acids.

The genes are TRBV6-5 and TRBJ2-7, with 8 positions matching TRBD2. The trim removed 6 bases at V and 0 bases at J, leaving 7 bases unmatched. The CDR3 consists of 15 residues. CDR1 is MNHEY and CDR2 is SVGAGI in the germline V gene. Written as DNA, the CDR3 is TGTGCCAGCAGGGTACAGCGGGGGAGCTCCTACGAGCAGTACTTC. This sequence encodes CASRVQRGSSYEQYF.

The rearrangement links TRBV14 to TRBJ2-1; D gene unclear. The CDR3 contains 17 residues. The V end lost 3 bases, the J end lost 4 bases, and 19 bases lay between the germline ends. Germline V lookup: CDR1 SGHDN, CDR2 FVKESK. The CDR3 loop is CASSHYRVAGRYNEQFF. DNA of the CDR3: TGTGCCAGCAGCCACTACCGGGTCGCCGGTAGATACAATGAGCAGTTCTTC. Drawing the rest from reference TRBV14 and TRBJ2-1, the complete variable domain is EAGVTQFPSHSVIEKGQTVTLRCDPISGHDNLYWYRRVMGKEIKFLLHFVKESKQDESGMPNNRFLAERTGGTYSTLKVQPAELEDSGVYFCASSHYRVAGRYNEQFFGPGTRLTVL.

This rearrangement joins TRBV7-2 to TRBJ1-2; 9 bases fit TRBD1. The ends lost 5 bases at V and 5 bases at J; junction bases unmatched: 9. The CDR3 is made up of 15 amino acids. The germline V gene encodes CDR1 SGHTA and CDR2 FQGNSA. The CDR3 loop is CASSLRGQGDYGYTF. CDR3 DNA: TGTGCCAGCAGCCTCAGGGGACAGGGTGATTATGGCTACACCTTC.

This sequence joins TRBV6-5 and TRBJ1-5; TRBD1 agrees at 7 bases. Germline CDR1 and CDR2: MNHEY and SVGAGI. The CDR3 covers 15 residues. Trimming took 6 bases from V and 3 from J; bases not matched to a gene: 8. The CDR3 DNA sequence: TGTGCCAGCAGCAAACGACAGGGTCCCAATCAGCCCCAGCATTTT. It encodes CASSKRQGPNQPQHF.

The chain joins TRBV9 to TRBJ2-1, with 11 nucleotides matching TRBD2. The CDR3 consists of 15 residues. Germline V CDR1 and CDR2: SGDLS, YYNGEE. The V gene end was trimmed by 4 bases and the J gene end by 7 bases; junction bases not matched to a gene: 7. The CDR3 sequence: CASSLTSGSGNEQFF. The CDR3 bases are TGTGCCAGCAGCCTAACTAGCGGGAGTGGAAATGAGCAGTTCTTC.

The chain links TRBV5-1 to TRBJ2-5; D not resolved. With 4 bases removed from V and 2 bases from J, the gap between germline ends came to 15 bases. CDR3 size: 15 residues. Germline V gene data show CDR1 as SGHRS and CDR2 as YFSETQ. The CDR3 loop reads CASSRYLGEQETQYF. The CDR3 region has the DNA TGCGCCAGCAGCCGCTATTTAGGCGAACAAGAGACCCAGTACTTC. Drawing the rest from reference TRBV5-1 and TRBJ2-5, the complete variable domain is KAGVTQTPRYLIKTRGQQVTLSCSPISGHRSVSWYQQTPGQGLQFLFEYFSETQRNKGNFPGRFSGRQFSNSRSEMNVSTLELGDSALYLCASSRYLGEQETQYFGPGTRLLVL.

The CDR3 DNA follows: TGTGCCAGCAGTGAGGTTAAAGAGACCGTCCCAGATACGCAGTATTTT. As protein: CASSEVKETVPDTQYF. The rearrangement links TRBV25-1 to TRBJ2-3; D is ambiguous. Germline CDR1 is MGHDK and CDR2 is SYGVNS. This CDR3 is 16 amino acids long. Trimming took 3 bases from V and 4 from J, leaving 17 bases between them.

This clone was observed once. The chain links TRBV3-1 (or the pseudogene TRBV3-2) to TRBJ1-2; TRBD1 agrees at 10 bases. Germline V lookup: CDR1 LGHDT, CDR2 YNNKEL (reference sequence). There are 14 residues in the CDR3. V trimming: 0 bases; J trimming: 9 bases; junction bases outside the gene matches: 4. The CDR3 nucleotides are TGTGCCAGCAGCCAAGAAAAGGGACAGGGGAGCTACACCTTC. Residues: CASSQEKGQGSYTF.

This sequence joins TRBV18 and TRBJ2-7; D not resolved. Germline V gene sequence: CDR1 KGHSH, CDR2 LQKENI. CDR3 length: 12 amino acids. With 6 bases removed from V and 0 bases from J, the gap between germline ends came to 6 bases. The CDR3 here is CASSGSSYEQYF. The CDR3 coding sequence is TGTGCCAGCTCGGGCAGCTCCTACGAGCAGTACTTC.